The 2 T cell receptor beta chains below come from one sample, sequenced in a study of blood T cells in healthy people across ages. For the second PCR, which ran for about 6 to 11 cycles, a sample-barcoded 5' primer and a J-beta primer mix were used. TCRdb redid the calling of the 5' RACE reads with MiXCR, one entry per CDR3 protein. The sample has roughly 1,700,000 distinct CDR3 sequences, 28% seen once; the top ten hold more than 6%. Sequenced input: blood. The receptors stem from a woman aged 30 to 39 in good health.

This clonotype turned up a few times. The chain couples TRBV5-5 to TRBJ2-2; 8 positions match TRBD2. V shed 1 base, J shed 7 bases, and the junction held 6 bases outside the gene matches. The length of the CDR3 is 15 residues. CDR1 is SGHKS and CDR2 is YYEKEE in the germline V gene (reference sequence). The DNA for the CDR3 is TGTGCCAGCAGCTTGTTGAGCGGGGGCCTCGGGGAGCTGTTTTTT. Its protein is CASSLLSGGLGELFF.

Notes on this clonotype: A much bigger clone sits one base away, suggesting this may be a read error. The chain recombines TRBV6-7 with TRBJ2-7; 7 bases agree with TRBD2. TRBV6-7 is marked as an open reading frame, function uncertain. CDR3 length equals 16 residues. CDR3 in amino acids: CASSPGSAGSSNEQYF. CDR3 nucleotides: TGTGCCAGCAGTCCGGGTTCAGCGGGATCCTCCAACGAGCAGTACTTC.